Below are 3 T cell receptor beta chains sequenced from a single sample in a study of blood T cell repertoires in COVID-19. Assay: immunoSEQ multiplex PCR; the TCRdb copy retains only in-frame clones and omits some. The sample contains about 90,000 clones, roughly 90% of which appear only once. Sequenced sample: peripheral blood. The source of these receptors is a human donor with active COVID-19. The donor label of this sample is uncertain.

The chain carries TRBV27 and TRBJ2-7; the match to TRBD1 covers 9 bases. The germline V gene encodes CDR1 MNHEY and CDR2 SMNVEV (reference sequence). J was trimmed by 4 bases and V by 6 bases; bases with no gene match: 10. This CDR3 region has 15 residues. The CDR3, as DNA: TGTGCCAGCAGCGGACCGGGACAGGGTCTATACGAGCAGTACTTC. It specifies CASSGPGQGLYEQYF.

The CDR3 protein is CATSDRDTTSTDTQYF. As DNA, the CDR3 is TGTGCCACCAGTGATAGGGACACGACAAGCACAGATACGCAGTATTTT. The chain couples TRBV24-1 to TRBJ2-3; tentative D call: TRBD1 (6 bases). The CDR3 loop spans 16 amino acids. Germline CDR1 reads KGHDR; CDR2 reads SFDVKD. V dropped 3 bases and J dropped 0 bases, with 12 bases sitting between them.

This chain links TRBV6-5 with TRBJ1-5; the match to TRBD1 covers 11 bases. The CDR3 contains 15 residues. The trim removed 7 bases at V and 7 bases at J, leaving 9 bases unmatched. Germline V gives CDR1 MNHEY, CDR2 SVGAGI. The DNA for the CDR3 is TGTGCCAGCATCTCCGGGACAGGGGGTATGCAGCCCCAGCATTTT. Its translation is CASISGTGGMQPQHF.